This entry concerns a single T cell receptor (beta chain). The target antigen is unknown. This sample stems from a study of CXCR3-negative and CXCR3-positive naive CD8 T cells. There are 13 residues in the CDR3. Looked up from germline, CDR1 is SGHDN and CDR2 is FVKESK. At a few hundred thousand cells each, triplicate sorts were carried out for each CD8+ T cell subset. A CD45RO-CCR7+CD27+CD95- phenotype identified naive CD8+ T cells. The TRB cDNA libraries were prepared by 5' RACE with UMI labels. TCRdb reprocessed the 5' RACE reads, with one entry per CDR3 protein and no DNA. This repertoire includes some 53,000 distinct CDR3 sequences. Study-level findings and limits: Hydrophobicity was higher for TRB CDR3s found in CXCR3-positive naive cells than in CXCR3-negative naive cells. TRBV-TRBJ usage matched between naive CXCR3-negative and CXCR3-positive cells but not between memory cells. Memory CD8+ cells had much lower diversity, and both naive subsets had comparably high diversity.

This receptor was taken from a human donor in good health. Some clones in this sample may be carry-over from other donors' samples. The sequenced sample was naive CXCR3+ CD8+ T cells from blood. The subset: CD45RO-CCR7+CD27+CD95- naive CD8+ T cells expressing CXCR3 (TNR3+). The chain is built from TRBV14 and TRBJ2-5; as DNA is missing, the TRBD2 call by TCRdb cannot be tested. The CDR3 here is CASSQDPGLAQYF.